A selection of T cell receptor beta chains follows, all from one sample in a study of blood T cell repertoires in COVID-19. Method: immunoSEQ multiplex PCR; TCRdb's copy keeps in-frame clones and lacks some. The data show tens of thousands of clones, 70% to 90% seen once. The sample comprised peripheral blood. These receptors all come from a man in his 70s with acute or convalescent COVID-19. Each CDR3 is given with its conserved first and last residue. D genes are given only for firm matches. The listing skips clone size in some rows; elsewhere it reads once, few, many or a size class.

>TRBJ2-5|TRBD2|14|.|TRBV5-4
TGTGCCAGCAGGGCCGCGGGGGGAAAAGAGACCCAGTACTTC
CASRAAGGKETQYF
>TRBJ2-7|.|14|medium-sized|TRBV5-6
TGTGCCAGCAGCTGGGTAGGAGGGGTGTACGAGCAGTACTTC
CASSWVGGVYEQYF
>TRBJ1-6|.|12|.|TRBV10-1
TGCGCCAGCAGTGACCCGGAGTCACCCCTCCACTTT
CASSDPESPLHF
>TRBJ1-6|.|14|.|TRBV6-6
TGTGCCAGCAGTTACTCGGGCAGTTATTCACCCCTCCACTTT
CASSYSGSYSPLHF
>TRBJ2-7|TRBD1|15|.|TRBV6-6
TGTGCCAGCAGCAACGGACAGGGGGGCCTCTACGAGCAGTACTTC
CASSNGQGGLYEQYF
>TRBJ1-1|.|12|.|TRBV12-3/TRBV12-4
TGTGCCAGCAGTCCCTATGCTCCTGAAGCTTTCTTT
CASSPYAPEAFF
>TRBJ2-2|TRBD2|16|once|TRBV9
TGTGCCAGCAGCGTAGCGGGGGGGCCGAACACCGGGGAGCTGTTTTTT
CASSVAGGPNTGELFF
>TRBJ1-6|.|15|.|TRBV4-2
TGTGCCAGCAGCCAAGAACCAGGAACCAATTCACCCCTCCACTTT
CASSQEPGTNSPLHF
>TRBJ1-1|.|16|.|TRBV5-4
TGTGCCAGCAGCAAGGACCTCCGCCGGGATAACACTGAAGCTTTCTTT
CASSKDLRRDNTEAFF
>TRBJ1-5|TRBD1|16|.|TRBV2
TGTGCCAGCAACCGGGACAGGGGGTCGATCAATCAGCCCCAGCATTTT
CASNRDRGSINQPQHF
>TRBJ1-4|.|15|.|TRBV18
TGTGCCAGCTCACTTCTCACAGGGTTTAATGAAAAACTGTTTTTT
CASSLLTGFNEKLFF
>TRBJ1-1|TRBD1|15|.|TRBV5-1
TGCGCCAGCAGCCCCACGACAGGGGTGAACACTGAAGCTTTCTTT
CASSPTTGVNTEAFF
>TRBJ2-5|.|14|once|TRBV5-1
TGCGCCAGCAGCTCCAGCGGGCCCCAAGAGACCCAGTACTTC
CASSSSGPQETQYF
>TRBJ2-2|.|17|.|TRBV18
TGTGCCAGCTCACCACTGTGGTCGGGGGGCAACACCGGGGAGCTGTTTTTT
CASSPLWSGGNTGELFF
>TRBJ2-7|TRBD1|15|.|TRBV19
TGTGCCAGTAGTACCTACGACAGGGCAGGATACGAGCAGTACTTC
CASSTYDRAGYEQYF
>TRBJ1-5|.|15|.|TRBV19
TGTGCCAGTAGTTTATCGACAGTCCTAACGAGGCCCCAGCATTTT
CASSLSTVLTRPQHF
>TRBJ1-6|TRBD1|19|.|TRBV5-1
TGCGCCAGCAGCTTGGCCTGGACGACAGGGAGCCTTCTTAATTCACCCCTCCACTTT
CASSLAWTTGSLLNSPLHF
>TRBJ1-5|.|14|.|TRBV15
TGTGCCACCAGCAGTTACAGGGATGAACAGCCCCAGCATTTT
CATSSYRDEQPQHF
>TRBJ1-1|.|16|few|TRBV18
TGTGCCAGCTCACCACGGATAGGGGCCGAGGACACTGAAGCTTTCTTT
CASSPRIGAEDTEAFF
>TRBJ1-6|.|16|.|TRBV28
TGTGCCAGCAGTGAGCCAGGGTTCTCCTATAATTCACCCCTCCACTTT
CASSEPGFSYNSPLHF